The clone carrying this T cell receptor beta chain was counted between two and nine times. This sample stems from a study of T cells after yellow fever vaccination. The germline V gene encodes CDR1 ENHRY and CDR2 SYGVKD. Trimming shortened V by 8 bases and J by 6 bases, and 14 bases separated the two germline ends. The length of the CDR3 is 13 residues. The authors made TCR cDNA by 5'RACE template switching, adding a universal primer site and UMIs. In TCRdb, the 5' RACE reads were re-called with MiXCR into one record per CDR3 protein. The sample includes hundreds of thousands of distinct CDR3 sequences, approximately 21% seen only once; the top ten take 13% to 15%.

This chain links TRBV10-3 with TRBJ2-1, with a weak D call TRBD2 (6 bases). This clonotype was obtained from a man aged 30 to 45 who received the YFV17D yellow fever vaccine. Sequenced here: PBMCs, sampled 15 days after the yellow fever booster vaccination. The CDR3 loop reads CAIGGLESNEQFF. The CDR3 DNA sequence: TGTGCCATCGGGGGACTGGAAAGCAATGAGCAGTTCTTC.